Listed below are T cell receptor beta chains from one sample, sequenced in a study of T cells in Graves' hyperthyroidism and ophthalmopathy. Each CDR3 protein is one row after TCRdb ran MiXCR on the multiplex PCR reads. Here the sample spans around 520,000 distinct CDR3 sequences, around 24% being singletons. The sample comprised blood. The receptor set was obtained from a woman aged 25-40 years with Graves' ophthalmopathy. Both conserved end residues are part of each CDR3. Size tells how often a clone was seen (once, few, many) or the class of an expanded clone, and some rows leave it out.

clone_size j_call v_call cdr3_aa
- TRBJ2-5 TRBV7-2 CASNVSGRWETQYF
- TRBJ1-3 TRBV3-1 CASSLTSGPGNTIYF
- TRBJ2-7 TRBV11-2 CASSLRAGPPPPGEQYF
many TRBJ1-1 TRBV27 CASRDIPNTEAFF
many TRBJ2-7 TRBV10-3 CAISPDRGRVYEQYF
few TRBJ2-5 TRBV6-2/TRBV6-3 CASSYWGGKTQYF
- TRBJ1-1 TRBV19 CASSMEAASMNTEAFF
many TRBJ1-5 TRBV27 CASSEGQGGQPQHF
- TRBJ2-7 TRBV11-2 CASRDPGTAYEQYF
many TRBJ1-1 TRBV5-1 CASSLEGPEAFF
few TRBJ2-7 TRBV10-3 CAIGETGGTYEQYF
many TRBJ2-5 TRBV20-1 CSALAAGGETQYF
- TRBJ2-2 TRBV19 CASSPLPGQGYTGELFF
many TRBJ2-5 TRBV15 CATSRDRTDQETQYF
- TRBJ1-1 TRBV19 CASSLQGADAFF
- TRBJ2-7 TRBV28 CASRLRTVSYEQYF
many TRBJ2-7 TRBV4-3 CASSQDLQSSSYEQYF
- TRBJ1-2 TRBV28 CASIMTGQGGGYTF
many TRBJ2-7 TRBV12-3/TRBV12-4 CASSLGASGGGEYF
- TRBJ2-5 TRBV6-2/TRBV6-3 CASSPGTGGYQETQYF
- TRBJ1-5 TRBV6-2/TRBV6-3 CASSYSRGNPGGKYQPQHF
many TRBJ2-2 TRBV6-5 CASRRSMVGELFF
once TRBJ2-2 TRBV5-4 CVSSLPRGTGELFF
many TRBJ1-1 TRBV6-5 CASSYSGGKNTEAFF
once TRBJ1-2 TRBV15 CATSRDLGERAGYTF
- TRBJ1-1 TRBV18 CASSPRQGLITEAFF
- TRBJ1-3 TRBV5-1 CASSFVEVSSGNTIYF
many TRBJ2-7 TRBV20-1 CSATRQSHEQYF
many TRBJ1-2 TRBV27 CASSLRRGHYGYTF
- TRBJ1-5 TRBV10-3 CATWPTGSPDQPQHF
- TRBJ1-1 TRBV6-5 CASSYSRTVVGTDAFF
- TRBJ1-2 TRBV29-1 CSVGKDSTDNYGYTF
few TRBJ1-2 TRBV12-3/TRBV12-4 CASRTLRARGGYTF
- TRBJ2-7 TRBV12-3/TRBV12-4 CASSPELEAVYEQYF
- TRBJ2-7 TRBV4-1 CASSPDGREREQYF
many TRBJ1-1 TRBV12-3/TRBV12-4 CASSLVGGRTEAFF